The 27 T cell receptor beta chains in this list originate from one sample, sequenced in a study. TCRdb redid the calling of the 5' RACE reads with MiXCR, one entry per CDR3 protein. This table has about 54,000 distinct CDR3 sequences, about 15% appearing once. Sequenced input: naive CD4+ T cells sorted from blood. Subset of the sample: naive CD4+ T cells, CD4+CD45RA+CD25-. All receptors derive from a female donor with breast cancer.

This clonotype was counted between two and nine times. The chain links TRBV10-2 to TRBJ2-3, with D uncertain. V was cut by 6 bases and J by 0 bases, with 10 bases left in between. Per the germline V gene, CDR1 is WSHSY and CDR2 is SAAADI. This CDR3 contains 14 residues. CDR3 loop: CASREQTSTDTQYF. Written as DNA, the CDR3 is TGCGCCAGCAGAGAACAGACCAGCACAGATACGCAGTATTTT.

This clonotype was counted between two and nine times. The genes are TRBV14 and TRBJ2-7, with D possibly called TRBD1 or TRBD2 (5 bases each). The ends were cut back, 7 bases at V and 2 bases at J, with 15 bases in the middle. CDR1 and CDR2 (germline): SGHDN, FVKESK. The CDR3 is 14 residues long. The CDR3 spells CASNREGLPYEQYF. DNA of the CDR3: TGTGCCAGCAACCGAGAGGGGCTACCCTACGAGCAGTACTTC.

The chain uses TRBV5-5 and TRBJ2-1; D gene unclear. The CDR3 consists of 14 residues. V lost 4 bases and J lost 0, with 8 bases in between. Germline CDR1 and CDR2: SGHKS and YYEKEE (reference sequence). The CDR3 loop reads CASSPDHSYNEQFF. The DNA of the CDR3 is TGTGCCAGCAGCCCCGATCACTCCTACAATGAGCAGTTCTTC.

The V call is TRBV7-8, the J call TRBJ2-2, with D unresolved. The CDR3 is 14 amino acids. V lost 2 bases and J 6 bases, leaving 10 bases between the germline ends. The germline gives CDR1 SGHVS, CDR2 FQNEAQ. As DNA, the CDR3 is TGTGCCAGCAGCTTATGGCCACCCCCCGGGGAGCTGTTTTTT. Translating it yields CASSLWPPPGELFF.

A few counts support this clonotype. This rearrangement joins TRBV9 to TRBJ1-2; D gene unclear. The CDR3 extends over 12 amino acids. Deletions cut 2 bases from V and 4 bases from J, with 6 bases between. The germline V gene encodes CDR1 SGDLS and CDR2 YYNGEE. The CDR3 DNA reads TGTGCCAGCAGCGTGACATCCTATGGCTACACCTTC. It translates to CASSVTSYGYTF.

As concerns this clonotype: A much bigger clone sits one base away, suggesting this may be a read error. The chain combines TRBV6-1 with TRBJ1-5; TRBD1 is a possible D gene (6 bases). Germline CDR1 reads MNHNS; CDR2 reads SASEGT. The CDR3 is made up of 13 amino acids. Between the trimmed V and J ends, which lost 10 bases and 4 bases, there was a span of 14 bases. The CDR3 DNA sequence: TGTGCCAATGGGGACAACTCGAATCAGCCCCAGCATTTT. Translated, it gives CANGDNSNQPQHF.

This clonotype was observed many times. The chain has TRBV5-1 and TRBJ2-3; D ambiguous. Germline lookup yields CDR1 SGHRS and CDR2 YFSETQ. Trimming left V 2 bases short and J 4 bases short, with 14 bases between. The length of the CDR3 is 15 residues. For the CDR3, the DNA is TGCGCCAGCAGCTTAACTCAGGAGCGCGCAGATACGCAGTATTTT. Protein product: CASSLTQERADTQYF.

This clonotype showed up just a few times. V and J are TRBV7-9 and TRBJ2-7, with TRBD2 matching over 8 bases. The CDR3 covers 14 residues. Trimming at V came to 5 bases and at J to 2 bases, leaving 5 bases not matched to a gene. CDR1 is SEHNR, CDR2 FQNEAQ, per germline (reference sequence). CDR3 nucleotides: TGTGCCAGCAGCCCCGAGCGGGAGCCCTACGAGCAGTACTTC. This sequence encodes CASSPEREPYEQYF.

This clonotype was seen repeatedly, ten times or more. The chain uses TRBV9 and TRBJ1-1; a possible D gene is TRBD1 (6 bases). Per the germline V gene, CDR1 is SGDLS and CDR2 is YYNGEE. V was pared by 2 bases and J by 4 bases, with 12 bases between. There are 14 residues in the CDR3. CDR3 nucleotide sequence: TGTGCCAGCAGCGTTTCAGGGGATGGCACTGAAGCTTTCTTT. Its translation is CASSVSGDGTEAFF.

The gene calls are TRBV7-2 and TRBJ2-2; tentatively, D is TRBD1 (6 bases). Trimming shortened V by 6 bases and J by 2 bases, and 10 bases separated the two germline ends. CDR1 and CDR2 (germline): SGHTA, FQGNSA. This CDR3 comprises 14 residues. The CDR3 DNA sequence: TGTGCCAGCAGACAACAGGGAAACACCGGGGAGCTGTTTTTT. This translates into CASRQQGNTGELFF.

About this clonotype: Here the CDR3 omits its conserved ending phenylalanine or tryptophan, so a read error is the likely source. The CDR3 DNA is TGTGCCAGCAGCTTAAGCCGGACAACCGGGGAGCTGTTTGTT. Amino acid sequence: CASSLSRTTGELFV. This chain uses TRBV7-3 with TRBJ2-2; D is possibly TRBD1 (5 bases). There are 14 residues in the CDR3. Trimming took 1 base from V and 5 from J, leaving 8 bases between them. Germline CDR1 reads SGHTA; CDR2 reads FQGTGA.

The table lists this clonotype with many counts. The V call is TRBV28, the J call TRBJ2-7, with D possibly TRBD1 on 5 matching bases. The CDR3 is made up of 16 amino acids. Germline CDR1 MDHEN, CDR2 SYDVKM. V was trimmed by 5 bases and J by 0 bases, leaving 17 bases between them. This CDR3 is CASSSPLGRGSYEQYF. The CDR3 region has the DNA TGTGCCAGCAGTAGTCCTTTGGGTAGGGGCTCCTACGAGCAGTACTTC.

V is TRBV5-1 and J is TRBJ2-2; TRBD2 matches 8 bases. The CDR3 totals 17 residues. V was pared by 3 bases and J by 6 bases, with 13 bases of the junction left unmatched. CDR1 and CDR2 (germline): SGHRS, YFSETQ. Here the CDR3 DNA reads TGCGCCAGCAGCTGGGGCGCCGGTAGCGGGATATCCGGGGAGCTGTTTTTT. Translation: CASSWGAGSGISGELFF.

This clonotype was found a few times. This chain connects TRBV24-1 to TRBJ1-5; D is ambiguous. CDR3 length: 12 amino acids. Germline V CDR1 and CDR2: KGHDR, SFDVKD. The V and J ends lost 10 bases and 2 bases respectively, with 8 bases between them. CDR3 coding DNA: TGTGCCACTTCGGAAGGCAATCAGCCCCAGCATTTT. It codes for CATSEGNQPQHF.

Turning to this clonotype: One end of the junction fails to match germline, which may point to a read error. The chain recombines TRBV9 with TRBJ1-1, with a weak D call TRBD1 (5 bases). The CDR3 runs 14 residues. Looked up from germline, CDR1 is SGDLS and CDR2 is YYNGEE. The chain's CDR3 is CASSVGGYGTEPFF. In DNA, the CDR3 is TGTGCCAGCAGCGTTGGGGGTTATGGCACTGAACCTTTCTTT.

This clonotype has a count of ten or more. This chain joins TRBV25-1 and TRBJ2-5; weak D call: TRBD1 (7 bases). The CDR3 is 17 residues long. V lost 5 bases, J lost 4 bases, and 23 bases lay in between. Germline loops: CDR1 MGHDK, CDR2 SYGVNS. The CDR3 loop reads CASSPSGRQGVGETQYF. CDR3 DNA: TGTGCCAGCAGTCCCTCGGGGAGGCAGGGGGTAGGAGAGACCCAGTACTTC.

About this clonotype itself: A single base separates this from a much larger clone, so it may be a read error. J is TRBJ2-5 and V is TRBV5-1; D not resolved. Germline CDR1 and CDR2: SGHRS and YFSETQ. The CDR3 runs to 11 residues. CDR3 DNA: TGCGCCAGCACCCTGCTAGAGACCCTGTACTTC. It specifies CASTLLETLYF. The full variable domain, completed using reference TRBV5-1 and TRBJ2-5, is KAGVTQTPRYLIKTRGQQVTLSCSPISGHRSVSWYQQTPGQGLQFLFEYFSETQRNKGNFPGRFSGRQFSNSRSEMNVSTLELGDSALYLCASTLLETLYFGPGTRLLVL.

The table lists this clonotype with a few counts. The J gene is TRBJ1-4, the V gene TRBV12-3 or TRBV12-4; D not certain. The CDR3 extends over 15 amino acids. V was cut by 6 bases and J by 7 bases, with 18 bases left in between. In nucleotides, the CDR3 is TGTGCCAGCAGCCCGACCCTAATGGGGTTTGAAAAACTGTTTTTT. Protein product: CASSPTLMGFEKLFF.

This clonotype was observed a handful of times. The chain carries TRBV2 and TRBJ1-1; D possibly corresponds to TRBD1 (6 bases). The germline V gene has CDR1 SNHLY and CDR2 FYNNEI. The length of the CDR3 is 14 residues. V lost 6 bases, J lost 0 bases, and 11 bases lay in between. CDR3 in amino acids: CASSAQGLNTEAFF. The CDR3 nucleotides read TGTGCCAGCAGCGCTCAGGGGTTGAACACTGAAGCTTTCTTT.

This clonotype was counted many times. The CDR3 loop is CASSFGGGRAGEQFF. CDR3 nucleotides: TGTGCCAGCAGCTTTGGGGGCGGGAGAGCGGGCGAGCAGTTCTTC. The chain links TRBV5-5 to TRBJ2-1; TRBD2 is a possible D gene (7 bases). Germline values: CDR1 SGHKS, CDR2 YYEKEE (reference sequence). The CDR3 consists of 15 residues. V was cut by 2 bases and J by 10 bases, with 19 bases left in between.

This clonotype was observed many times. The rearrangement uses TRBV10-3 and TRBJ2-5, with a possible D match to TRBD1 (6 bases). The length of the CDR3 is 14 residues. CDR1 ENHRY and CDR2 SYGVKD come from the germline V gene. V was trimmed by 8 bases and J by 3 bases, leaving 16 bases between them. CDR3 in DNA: TGTGCCATCGCTTCCGGCAGGGGCGAAGAGACCCAGTACTTC. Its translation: CAIASGRGEETQYF.

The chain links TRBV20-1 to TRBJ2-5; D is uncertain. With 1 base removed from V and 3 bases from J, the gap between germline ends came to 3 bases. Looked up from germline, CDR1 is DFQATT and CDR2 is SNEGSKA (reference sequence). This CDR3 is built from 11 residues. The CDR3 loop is CSARVEETQYF. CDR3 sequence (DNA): TGCAGTGCTAGAGTAGAAGAGACCCAGTACTTC.

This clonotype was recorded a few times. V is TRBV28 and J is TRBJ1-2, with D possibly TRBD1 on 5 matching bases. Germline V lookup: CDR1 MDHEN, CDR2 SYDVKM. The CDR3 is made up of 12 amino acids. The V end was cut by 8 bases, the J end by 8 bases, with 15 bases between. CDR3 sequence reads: CASGRDPKGYTF. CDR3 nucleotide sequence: TGTGCCAGCGGCCGGGACCCGAAAGGCTACACCTTC.

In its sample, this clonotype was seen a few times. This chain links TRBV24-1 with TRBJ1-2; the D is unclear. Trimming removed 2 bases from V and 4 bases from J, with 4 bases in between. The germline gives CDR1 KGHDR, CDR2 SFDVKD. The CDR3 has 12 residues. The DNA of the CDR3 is TGTGCCACCAGTGATTCTTTCTATGGCTACACCTTC. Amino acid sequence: CATSDSFYGYTF.

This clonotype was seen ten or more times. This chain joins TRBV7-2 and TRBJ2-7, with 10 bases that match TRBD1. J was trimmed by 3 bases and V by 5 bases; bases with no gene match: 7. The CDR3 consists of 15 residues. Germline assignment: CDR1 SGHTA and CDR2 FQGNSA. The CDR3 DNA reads TGTGCCAGCAGCCGCACCGGGACAGGGGTCTACGAGCAGTACTTC. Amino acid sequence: CASSRTGTGVYEQYF.

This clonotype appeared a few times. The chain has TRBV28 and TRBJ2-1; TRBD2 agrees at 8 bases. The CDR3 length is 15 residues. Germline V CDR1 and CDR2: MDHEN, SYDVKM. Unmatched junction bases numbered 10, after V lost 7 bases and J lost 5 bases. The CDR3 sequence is CASTVGGLGDNEQFF. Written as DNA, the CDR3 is TGTGCCAGCACCGTGGGGGGACTAGGGGACAATGAGCAGTTCTTC.

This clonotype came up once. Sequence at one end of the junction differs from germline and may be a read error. CDR3 DNA: TGTGCTAGCAGCTTAGGTCCGACAGTCCCCCTGGGTGAGCAGTTATTC. It is translated as CASSLGPTVPLGEQLF. V is TRBV7-7 and J is TRBJ2-1; TRBD1 is a possible D gene (5 bases). The CDR3 extends over 16 amino acids. In germline, CDR1 is SSHAT, CDR2 FNYEAQ (reference sequence).